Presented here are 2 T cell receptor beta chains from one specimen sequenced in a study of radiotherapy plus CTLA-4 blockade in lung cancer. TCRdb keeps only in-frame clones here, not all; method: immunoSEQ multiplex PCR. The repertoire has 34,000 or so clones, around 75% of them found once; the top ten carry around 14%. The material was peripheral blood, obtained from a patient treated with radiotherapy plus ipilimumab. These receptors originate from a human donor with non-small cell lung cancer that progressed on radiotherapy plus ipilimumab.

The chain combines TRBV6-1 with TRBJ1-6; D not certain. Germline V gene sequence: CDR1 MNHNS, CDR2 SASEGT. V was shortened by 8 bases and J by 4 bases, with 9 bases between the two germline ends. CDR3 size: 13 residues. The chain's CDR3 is CASLQEYNSPLHF. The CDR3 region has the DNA TGTGCCAGCTTGCAGGAATATAATTCACCCCTCCACTTT.

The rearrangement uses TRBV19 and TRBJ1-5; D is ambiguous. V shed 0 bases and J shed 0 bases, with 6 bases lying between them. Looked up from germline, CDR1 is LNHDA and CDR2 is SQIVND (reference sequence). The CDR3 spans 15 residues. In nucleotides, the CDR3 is TGTGCCAGTAGTATAGACTTTAATAGCAATCAGCCCCAGCATTTT. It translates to CASSIDFNSNQPQHF.